The rows below give T cell receptor beta chains drawn from one sample of a study of blood T cell repertoires in COVID-19. Method: immunoSEQ multiplex PCR; TCRdb's copy keeps in-frame clones and lacks some. The table shows approximately 80,000 clones, with roughly 88% occurring only once. The sample comprised peripheral blood. The receptor set was obtained from a man aged 50 or older with active COVID-19. The CDR3 runs from the conserved cysteine through the conserved F or W. Each record gives: V gene, D gene, J gene, clone size, CDR3 DNA, CDR3 protein. D genes are given only for firm matches. The size entry is marked missing in some rows and otherwise reads once, few, many or a size class.

TRBV6-6	.	TRBJ2-5	.	TGTGCCAGCAGGAGGGGGCGCGGGAATCCCCAAGAGACCCAGTACTTC	CASRRGRGNPQETQYF
TRBV28	TRBD1	TRBJ1-2	.	TGTGCCAGCAGCCACGGGACAGGGTCTGCTTATGGCTACACCTTC	CASSHGTGSAYGYTF
TRBV7-3	.	TRBJ2-1	.	TGTGCCAGCAGCTTAACGTGGAGCAATGAGCAGTTCTTC	CASSLTWSNEQFF
TRBV5-5	TRBD1	TRBJ1-2	.	TGTGCCAGCAGCCTATCGACAGGGCCCTATGGCTACACCTTC	CASSLSTGPYGYTF
TRBV5-6	.	TRBJ1-3	.	TGTGCCAGCACCCATAACTTAGACACCATATATTTT	CASTHNLDTIYF
TRBV19	.	TRBJ2-2	.	TGTGCCAGTAGTATTCGGGGGGCCCCGAACACCGGGGAGCTGTTTTTT	CASSIRGAPNTGELFF
TRBV10-2	TRBD2	TRBJ2-5	.	TGCGCCAGCGGGCTAGCGGGGGGTTTCCAAGAGACCCAGTACTTC	CASGLAGGFQETQYF
TRBV5-1	.	TRBJ2-7	.	TGCGCCAGCAGCTTAGGGCAGGGGTTATACGAGCAGTACTTC	CASSLGQGLYEQYF
TRBV7-3	.	TRBJ2-3	.	TGTGCCAGCAGCTTTTTTGGGGGGGATACGCAGTATTTT	CASSFFGGDTQYF
TRBV7-9	.	TRBJ2-5	.	TGTGCCAGCAGCTTAGGCGCAGGGTCGGTGTACCAAGAGACCCAGTACTTC	CASSLGAGSVYQETQYF
TRBV4-2	TRBD1	TRBJ1-2	.	TGTGCCAGCAGCCGGGACGGACAGGAGAATGGCTACACCTTC	CASSRDGQENGYTF
TRBV29-1	.	TRBJ1-1	.	TGCAGCGTTACCACACACGGGACACCAAACACTGAAGCTTTCTTT	CSVTTHGTPNTEAFF
TRBV6-2/TRBV6-3	.	TRBJ2-2	.	TGTGCCAGCAGCCTCAGGGGCGGGGAGCTGTTTTTT	CASSLRGGELFF
TRBV27	TRBD1	TRBJ2-7	.	TGTGCCAGCAGTTTCGGGACAGGGGTCGAGCAGTACTTC	CASSFGTGVEQYF
TRBV6-6	TRBD1	TRBJ2-7	.	TGTGCCAGCAGTCGGGGACAGGGGGCGTTAGGAGTCCCCGAGCAGTACTTC	CASSRGQGALGVPEQYF
TRBV7-2	.	TRBJ2-2	few	TGTGCCAGCAGCCAAGCGCACGCGAACACCGGGGAGCTGTTTTTT	CASSQAHANTGELFF
TRBV4-2	TRBD1	TRBJ2-2	.	TGTGCCAGCAGCCAGGGGACAGGGGCGGTCGGGGAGCTGTTTTTT	CASSQGTGAVGELFF
TRBV3-1/TRBV3-2	TRBD1	TRBJ1-2	.	TGTGCCAGCAGCCGCCGGGACAGGCATGGCTACACCTTC	CASSRRDRHGYTF
TRBV7-2	.	TRBJ1-1	.	TGTGCCAGCAGCTGGCAGCGGACTGAAGCTTTCTTT	CASSWQRTEAFF
TRBV15	.	TRBJ1-1	.	TGTGCCACCAGCAGAGCCGGTAACACTGAAGCTTTCTTT	CATSRAGNTEAFF
TRBV9	.	TRBJ2-2	.	TGTGCCAGCAGCCCCACAGACACCGGGGAGCTGTTTTTT	CASSPTDTGELFF
TRBV7-6	TRBD1	TRBJ2-2	.	TGTGCCAGCAGCTTATCGCCGGGACAGGGCTTCACCGGGGAGCTGTTTTTT	CASSLSPGQGFTGELFF
TRBV24-1	TRBD2	TRBJ2-7	.	TGTGCCACCAGTGACTCACTAGCGGGGGCCGAGCAGTACTTC	CATSDSLAGAEQYF
TRBV5-5	TRBD1	TRBJ2-7	once	TGTGCCAGCAGCTTGGCCAGGGGGCTCTACGAGCAGTACTTC	CASSLARGLYEQYF
TRBV7-9	TRBD1	TRBJ1-2	.	TGTGCCAGCAGCTTGGGACAGGGGCGATCCCTCTTC	CASSLGQGRSLF
TRBV19	TRBD1	TRBJ2-2	few	TGTGCCAGTGGGAGAGGGGGCGGCGGGGAGCTGTTTTTT	CASGRGGGGELFF
TRBV27	TRBD2	TRBJ2-3	.	TGTGCCAGCACCAGACTTAGCGGGACTACAACAGATACGCAGTATTTT	CASTRLSGTTTDTQYF
TRBV3-1/TRBV3-2	TRBD2	TRBJ2-1	.	TGTGCCAGCAGCCATCGGACTAGCGGCGGGGGCCGCAATGAGCAGTTCTTC	CASSHRTSGGGRNEQFF
TRBV6-5	.	TRBJ1-5	.	TGTGCCAGCAAGACGGACTACAATCAGCCCCAGCATTTT	CASKTDYNQPQHF
TRBV28	.	TRBJ1-2	once	TGTGCCAGCAGCCAAACAGGGGGCTACACCTTC	CASSQTGGYTF
TRBV28	.	TRBJ2-5	once	TGTGCCAGCAGTCACAGTGGGGAGACCCAGTACTTC	CASSHSGETQYF
TRBV5-4	.	TRBJ2-6	.	TGTGCCAGCAGCTTGCGTGGGCAGGGCTTCTCTGGGGCCAACGTCCTGACTTTC	CASSLRGQGFSGANVLTF
TRBV10-1	.	TRBJ1-2	.	TGCGCCAGCATATCTCCGGGGGTAGCTAACTATGGCTACACCTTC	CASISPGVANYGYTF
TRBV7-3	TRBD2	TRBJ2-2	.	TGTGCCAGCAGCTTAGGTTCTAGCGGGAGCGGGGAGCTGTTTTTT	CASSLGSSGSGELFF
TRBV19	TRBD1	TRBJ1-1	.	TGTGCCAGTAGTCCCGGCCGGGACAGGGGGCCTCTGAACACTGAAGCTTTCTTT	CASSPGRDRGPLNTEAFF
TRBV5-1	.	TRBJ1-1	.	TGCGCCAGCAGCTTAAAACAAGACACTGAAGCTTTCTTT	CASSLKQDTEAFF
TRBV9	.	TRBJ1-6	.	TGTGCCAGCAGCCCCACAGGGTTCAATTCACCCCTCCACTTT	CASSPTGFNSPLHF
TRBV19	.	TRBJ1-1	.	TGTGCCAGTAGGGACTACTCCCAGGAAGCTTTCTTT	CASRDYSQEAFF
TRBV4-1	.	TRBJ2-7	few	TGCGCCAGCAGCCAAGCGGGACTCATACCCTACGAGCAGTACTTC	CASSQAGLIPYEQYF
TRBV28	.	TRBJ1-2	.	TGTGCCAGCAGCCCTGAGAGTCCGTATGGCTACACCTTC	CASSPESPYGYTF
TRBV28	.	TRBJ1-6	.	TGTGCCAGCAGTTTAGGGGGCGGGCGATCACCCCTCCACTTT	CASSLGGGRSPLHF
TRBV27	.	TRBJ1-6	.	TGTGCCAGCAGTCTGCGGTCCCTGAGCTCCTATAATTCACCCCTCCACTTT	CASSLRSLSSYNSPLHF
TRBV24-1	.	TRBJ2-3	.	TGTGCCACCAGTGCCCAGGGGAAGGCCACAGATACGCAGTATTTT	CATSAQGKATDTQYF
TRBV5-6	TRBD1	TRBJ2-5	.	TGTGCCAGCAGCAAACAGGGGGCGGGGGAGACCCAGTACTTC	CASSKQGAGETQYF
TRBV7-9	.	TRBJ1-1	few	TGTGCCAGCAGCCCATGGACAATGGGAAACACTGAAGCTTTCTTT	CASSPWTMGNTEAFF
TRBV5-5	.	TRBJ2-2	.	TGTGCCAGCAGCTTGACTCAGGTCGGGGAGCTGTTTTTT	CASSLTQVGELFF
TRBV2	TRBD1	TRBJ1-2	.	TGTGCCAGCAGTAAAGAACAGGGGGCCTATGGCTACACCTTC	CASSKEQGAYGYTF
TRBV7-7	TRBD2	TRBJ2-5	once	TGTGCTAGCGGACTAGCGGTGCATCCTCAAGAGACCCAGTACTTC	CASGLAVHPQETQYF
TRBV5-8	.	TRBJ2-7	.	TGTGCCAGCAGCTTGGTTTTCGGCGGGCAGTACTTC	CASSLVFGGQYF